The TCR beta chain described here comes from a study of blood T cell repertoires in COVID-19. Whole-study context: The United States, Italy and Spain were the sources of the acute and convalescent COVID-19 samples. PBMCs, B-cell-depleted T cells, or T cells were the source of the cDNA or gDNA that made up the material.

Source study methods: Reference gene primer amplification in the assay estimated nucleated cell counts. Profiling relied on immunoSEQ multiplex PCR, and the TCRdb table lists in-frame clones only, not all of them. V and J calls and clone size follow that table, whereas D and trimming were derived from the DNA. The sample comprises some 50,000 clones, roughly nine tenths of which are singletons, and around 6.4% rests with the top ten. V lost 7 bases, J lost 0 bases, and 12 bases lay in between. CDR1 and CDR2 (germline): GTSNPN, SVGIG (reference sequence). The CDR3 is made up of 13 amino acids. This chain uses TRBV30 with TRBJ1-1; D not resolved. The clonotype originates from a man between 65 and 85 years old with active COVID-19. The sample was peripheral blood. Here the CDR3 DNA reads TGTGCCTATAATGTGAGGATGAACACTGAAGCTTTCTTT. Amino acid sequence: CAYNVRMNTEAFF.